These 14 T cell receptor beta chains originate from one sample sequenced in a study of T cell changes during pregnancy in multiple sclerosis. Method: immunoSEQ multiplex PCR; TCRdb's copy keeps in-frame clones and lacks some. The sample includes tens of thousands of clones, around 90% of them seen just once. Sequenced here: peripheral blood, sampled in the second trimester of pregnancy. The source is a female donor in good health, enrolled as a control in a pregnancy study.

The chain recombines TRBV14 with TRBJ1-2; 11 nucleotides agree with TRBD1. V was pared by 4 bases and J by 8 bases, with 6 bases of the junction left unmatched. Germline CDR1 and CDR2: SGHDN and FVKESK. The CDR3 has 14 amino acids. The CDR3 DNA is TGTGCCAGCAGCCGCGGGACAGGGGGAAGAGGCTACACCTTC. This translates into CASSRGTGGRGYTF.

The V call is TRBV19, the J call TRBJ2-1, with 7 bases matching TRBD1. Germline V gene data show CDR1 as LNHDA and CDR2 as SQIVND (reference sequence). Germline trimming cut 5 bases from V and 5 bases from J; bases unmatched to any gene: 12. This CDR3 has 16 amino acids. CDR3 protein: CASSRRAGTVNNEQFF. In DNA form, the CDR3 reads TGTGCCAGTAGTCGCCGGGCCGGGACAGTCAACAATGAGCAGTTCTTC.

The chain employs TRBV28 and TRBJ2-3; 7 positions match TRBD2. V was pared by 3 bases and J by 1 base, with 7 bases of the junction left unmatched. This CDR3 region has 16 residues. Germline V CDR1 and CDR2: MDHEN, SYDVKM. CDR3 sequence: CASSFGPSGGTDTQYF. In DNA, the CDR3 is TGTGCCAGCAGTTTCGGGCCTAGCGGCGGCACAGATACGCAGTATTTT.

The V and J genes are TRBV7-6 and TRBJ2-7, with D hard to call. The length of the CDR3 is 13 residues. The germline V gene has CDR1 SGHVS and CDR2 FNYEAQ. V lost 5 bases, J lost 4 bases, and 12 bases lay in between. CDR3: CASSPPYRYEQYF. The CDR3 DNA follows: TGTGCCAGCAGCCCTCCCTACAGATACGAGCAGTACTTC.

The V call is TRBV4-2, the J call TRBJ1-3; D gene uncertain. Trimming cost V 0 bases and J 8 bases, with 11 bases left between them. CDR1 is LGHNA and CDR2 is YNFKEQ in the germline V gene. The length of the CDR3 is 14 residues. Written as DNA, the CDR3 is TGTGCCAGCAGCCAAGATCCAAATACGGACACCATATATTTT. Translating it yields CASSQDPNTDTIYF.

The chain recombines TRBV6-5 with TRBJ2-5, with 7 bases that match TRBD2. V lost 6 bases, J lost 3 bases, and 7 bases stayed unmatched. This CDR3 contains 14 residues. Per the germline V gene, CDR1 is MNHEY and CDR2 is SVGAGI. The CDR3 region has the DNA TGTGCCAGCAGCCCACTGGGGGGGAAAGAGACCCAGTACTTC. It translates to CASSPLGGKETQYF.

This sequence joins TRBV7-8 and TRBJ1-2; D is undetermined. V was trimmed by 5 bases and J by 0 bases, leaving 10 bases between them. Per the germline V gene, CDR1 is SGHVS and CDR2 is FQNEAQ. The length of the CDR3 is 14 residues. CDR3 DNA: TGTGCCAGCAGCCCCGACGGGACTAACTATGGCTACACCTTC. It is translated as CASSPDGTNYGYTF.

The V call is TRBV6-6, the J call TRBJ2-3; D gene ambiguous. CDR3 length equals 12 residues. The germline V gene has CDR1 MNHNY and CDR2 SVGAGI (reference sequence). Trimming left V 6 bases short and J 0 bases short, with 4 bases between. The CDR3 DNA follows: TGTGCCAGCAGGAGAAGCACAGATACGCAGTATTTT. Protein: CASRRSTDTQYF.

The rearrangement joins TRBV5-4 to TRBJ2-1; 7 bases align to TRBD1. The CDR3 covers 14 residues. J gave up 8 bases and V 0 bases, and 5 bases lay outside the gene matches. Germline V lookup: CDR1 SGHNT, CDR2 YYREEE (reference sequence). The DNA of the CDR3 is TGTGCCAGCAGCTTGGGACAGGGTAAGGATGAGCAGTTCTTC. This translates into CASSLGQGKDEQFF. Looking up the rest from reference TRBV5-4 and TRBJ2-1 gives the full variable domain: ETGVTQSPTHLIKTRGQQVTLRCSSQSGHNTVSWYQQALGQGPQFIFQYYREEENGRGNFPPRFSGLQFPNYSSELNVNALELDDSALYLCASSLGQGKDEQFFGPGTRLTVL.

A few counts support this clone. The chain links TRBV14 to TRBJ1-5; 7 bases line up with TRBD1. The germline V gene has CDR1 SGHDN and CDR2 FVKESK. This CDR3 is 14 amino acids long. Trimming took 2 bases from V and 4 from J; bases not matched to a gene: 2. The CDR3 here is CASSQKGQNQPQHF. The DNA of the CDR3 is TGTGCCAGCAGCCAAAAGGGACAGAATCAGCCCCAGCATTTT. Together with reference TRBV14 and TRBJ1-5, the CDR3 gives the full variable domain: EAGVTQFPSHSVIEKGQTVTLRCDPISGHDNLYWYRRVMGKEIKFLLHFVKESKQDESGMPNNRFLAERTGGTYSTLKVQPAELEDSGVYFCASSQKGQNQPQHFGDGTRLSIL.

V usage is TRBV13 and J usage is TRBJ2-3, with 11 bases aligning to TRBD2. This CDR3 is built from 17 residues. CDR1 and CDR2 (germline): PRHDT, FYEKMQ (reference sequence). J gave up 5 bases and V 1 base, and 8 bases lay outside the gene matches. DNA of the CDR3: TGTGCCAGCAGCTTAGATCCTAGCGGGGGGAGGGTAGATACGCAGTATTTT. It codes for CASSLDPSGGRVDTQYF.

This sequence joins TRBV19 and TRBJ1-2, with a tentative D call TRBD1 (5 bases). The CDR3 extends over 14 amino acids. Trimming left V 5 bases short and J 8 bases short, with 18 bases between. CDR1 and CDR2 (germline): LNHDA, SQIVND (reference sequence). The CDR3 DNA reads as TGTGCCAGTAGTTTGGTGGGGCTAGTGGGCGGCTACACCTTC. This gives the protein CASSLVGLVGGYTF. The entire variable domain, with the rest obtained from reference TRBV19 and TRBJ1-2, is as follows: DGGITQSPKYLFRKEGQNVTLSCEQNLNHDAMYWYRQDPGQGLRLIYYSQIVNDFQKGDIAEGYSVSREKKESFPLTVTSAQKNPTAFYLCASSLVGLVGGYTFGSGTRLTVV.

The rearrangement uses TRBV7-6 and TRBJ2-7, with TRBD1 matching 7 bases. The trim removed 5 bases at V and 3 bases at J, leaving 7 bases unmatched. The CDR3 length is 14 residues. Germline CDR1 SGHVS, CDR2 FNYEAQ. The CDR3, as DNA: TGTGCCAGCAGCCGATTCGGACAGGACTACGAGCAGTACTTC. Translating gives CASSRFGQDYEQYF.

The J gene is TRBJ2-3, the V gene TRBV7-6; 11 bases line up with TRBD2. Germline CDR1 reads SGHVS; CDR2 reads FNYEAQ. CDR3 size: 16 residues. V shed 8 bases and J 0 bases; nucleotides not matched to a gene: 7. The CDR3 DNA reads as TGTGCCAGCGGGACTAGCGGAAGGACTAGCACAGATACGCAGTATTTT. Translated, it gives CASGTSGRTSTDTQYF.